Below, 27 T cell receptor beta chains from the same sample are listed, as sequenced in a study of T cells after yellow fever vaccination. TCRdb re-called the 5' RACE reads through MiXCR, storing one row per CDR3 protein. The table lists 300,000 or so distinct CDR3 sequences, around 7% of them singletons, with over 15% in the top ten. Sequenced material: PBMCs, taken more than 35 days after the first yellow fever vaccination. Receptor source: a man aged 18 to 29 who received the YFV17D yellow fever vaccine.

This clonotype was picked up many times. The rearrangement links TRBV28 to TRBJ2-7, with TRBD1 matching over 8 bases. The CDR3 is made up of 13 amino acids. V shed 3 bases, J shed 5 bases, and the junction held 3 bases outside the gene matches. In germline, CDR1 is MDHEN, CDR2 SYDVKM. The DNA for the CDR3 is TGTGCCAGCAGTTTTGACAGGGGCCACGAGCAGTACGTC. This codes for CASSFDRGHEQYV.

This clonotype was seen ten or more times. The chain uses TRBV27 and TRBJ2-7; 12 bases align to TRBD1. Per germline, CDR1 MNHEY and CDR2 SMNVEV (reference sequence). This CDR3 comprises 16 residues. V dropped 5 bases and J dropped 2; count of bases not matched to a gene: 7. CDR3 residues: CASSAGQGALAYEQYF. In DNA, the CDR3 is TGTGCCAGCAGTGCGGGACAGGGGGCCCTCGCCTACGAGCAGTACTTC.

For this clonotype: As the CDR3 is not closed by the conserved phenylalanine or tryptophan, this likely results from a read error. The V and J genes are TRBV20-1 and TRBJ2-1; D may be TRBD1 or TRBD2 (5 bases each). The V end lost 6 bases, the J end lost 5 bases, and 14 bases lay between the germline ends. This CDR3 comprises 13 residues. Per the germline V gene, CDR1 is DFQATT and CDR2 is SNEGSKA (reference sequence). The CDR3, as DNA: TGCAGTGCCACTTTCGGGACCCACAATGAGCAGTTCCTC. Translation gives CSATFGTHNEQFL.

This clonotype was observed many times. The rearrangement links TRBV7-2 to TRBJ2-3; D may be TRBD1 or TRBD2 (5 bases each). CDR1 and CDR2 from the germline V gene are SGHTA and FQGNSA. The CDR3 is made up of 14 amino acids. V gave up 2 bases and J gave up 5 bases, with 11 bases separating them. For the CDR3, the DNA is TGTGCCAGCAGCTTAACGGGGCCGGTAGATACGCAGTATTTT. Residues: CASSLTGPVDTQYF. The full variable domain, in which reference TRBV7-2 and TRBJ2-3 provide the parts outside the CDR3, is GAGVSQSPSNKVTEKGKDVELRCDPISGHTALYWYRQSLGQGLEFLIYFQGNSAPDKSGLPSDRFSAERTGGSVSTLTIQRTQQEDSAVYLCASSLTGPVDTQYFGPGTRLTVL.

On this clonotype: A read error may explain this, as a much larger clone is one base away. The chain joins TRBV6-1 to TRBJ1-2, with TRBD1 matching over 7 bases. CDR1 MNHNS and CDR2 SASEGT come from the germline V gene. J lost 4 bases, V lost 5 bases, and 10 bases had no gene match. This CDR3 has 15 amino acids. The CDR3 DNA follows: TGTGCCAGCAGTACCGGGACAGTGGAGGGCTATGGCTACACCTTC. Amino acid sequence: CASSTGTVEGYGYTF.

This rearrangement joins TRBV19 to TRBJ2-7; tentatively, D is TRBD2 (6 bases). Per germline, CDR1 LNHDA and CDR2 SQIVND (reference sequence). V was trimmed by 4 bases and J by 3 bases, leaving 16 bases between them. The CDR3 has 15 residues. The DNA of the CDR3 is TGTGCCAGTAGTACCCTAGGACTACTCAACTACGAGCAGTACTTC. As protein: CASSTLGLLNYEQYF.

A few counts support this clonotype. The chain employs TRBV19 and TRBJ1-6; D unclear. V dropped 5 bases and J dropped 4 bases, with 21 bases sitting between them. The CDR3 has 18 residues. Germline values: CDR1 LNHDA, CDR2 SQIVND (reference sequence). The chain's CDR3 is CASSGPSWEGLYNSPLHF. CDR3 sequence (DNA): TGTGCCAGTAGTGGCCCCTCTTGGGAAGGGCTTTATAATTCACCCCTCCACTTT.

The genes are TRBV7-3 and TRBJ2-1; TRBD1 agrees at 7 bases. From germline, CDR1 is SGHTA and CDR2 FQGTGA. V trimming: 4 bases; J trimming: 0 bases; junction bases outside the gene matches: 3. The length of the CDR3 is 15 residues. The CDR3 DNA follows: TGTGCCAGCAGCTCTCCAGGGGGCTCCTACAATGAGCAGTTCTTC. Translating gives CASSSPGGSYNEQFF.

This clonotype was seen a handful of times. This chain uses TRBV4-3 with TRBJ1-3; perhaps TRBD1 as D (5 bases). The V end was cut by 0 bases, the J end by 4 bases, with 10 bases between. The CDR3 consists of 15 residues. Germline-derived CDR1 and CDR2 are LGHNA and YSLEER. CDR3 sequence (DNA): TGCGCCAGCAGCCAAGAGCGGCCAGGGGGAAACACCATATATTTT. Translated: CASSQERPGGNTIYF.

This chain joins TRBV12-3 or TRBV12-4 and TRBJ1-5; tentatively, D is TRBD1 (5 bases). V was clipped by 6 bases and J by 1 base, with 10 bases between them. The CDR3 has 14 amino acids. The CDR3 loop is CASSHRRSNQPQHF. The CDR3 DNA is TGTGCCAGCAGCCACAGGAGGAGCAATCAGCCCCAGCATTTT.

This clonotype has a count of ten or more. The chain uses TRBV12-3 or TRBV12-4 and TRBJ2-1, with a weak D call TRBD1 (6 bases). The CDR3 runs 11 residues. V was shortened by 7 bases and J by 10 bases, with 11 bases between the two germline ends. The CDR3 nucleotides are TGTGCCAGCACCCCTGGGGGCGAGCAGTTCTTC. Residues: CASTPGGEQFF.

This chain connects TRBV19 to TRBJ2-1; 9 bases fit TRBD1. The CDR3 length is 15 residues. Trimming at V came to 4 bases and at J to 4 bases, leaving 5 bases not matched to a gene. CDR1 is LNHDA and CDR2 is SQIVND in the germline V gene (reference sequence). CDR3 protein: CASSTTDRGYNEQFF. In DNA, the CDR3 is TGTGCCAGTAGTACAACGGACAGGGGTTACAATGAGCAGTTCTTC.

This clonotype was counted a few times. This rearrangement joins TRBV4-3 to TRBJ2-3, with 10 bases fitting TRBD2. The ends lost 0 bases at V and 6 bases at J; junction bases unmatched: 6. This CDR3 has 16 residues. Germline V gene lookup returns CDR1 LGHNA and CDR2 YSLEER. The CDR3 coding sequence is TGCGCCAGCAGCCAAGATGCAAGCGGGGGGGCGGATACGCAGTATTTT. Its translation is CASSQDASGGADTQYF.

This clonotype occurred a few times. The V gene is TRBV20-1, the J gene TRBJ2-7; perhaps TRBD2 as D (6 bases). With 4 bases removed from V and 0 bases from J, the gap between germline ends came to 16 bases. Germline values: CDR1 DFQATT, CDR2 SNEGSKA (reference sequence). This CDR3 is 15 amino acids long. This CDR3 reads CSAIRRAANSYEQYV. The CDR3 coding sequence is TGCAGTGCTATTCGGAGGGCAGCGAACTCCTACGAGCAGTACGTC.

This clonotype appeared many times. V usage is TRBV7-9 and J usage is TRBJ1-2; no firm D call. The germline V and J ends were trimmed by 1 base and 4 bases, with 13 bases remaining between them. Per the germline V gene, CDR1 is SEHNR and CDR2 is FQNEAQ (reference sequence). The CDR3 contains 15 residues. The CDR3 coding sequence is TGTGCCAGCAGCTTAGTCAGGCAGTTGGCCTATGGCTACACCTTC. This translates into CASSLVRQLAYGYTF.

This sequence joins TRBV7-9 and TRBJ1-1, with 9 bases matching TRBD1. This CDR3 contains 15 residues. The germline V gene encodes CDR1 SEHNR and CDR2 FQNEAQ (reference sequence). V lost 4 bases and J lost 3; bases outside the gene matches: 6. The CDR3 is CASSSRDREDTEAFF. CDR3 DNA: TGTGCCAGCAGCTCAAGGGACAGGGAAGACACTGAAGCTTTCTTT.

This clonotype was found many times. V gene TRBV12-3 or TRBV12-4 combines with J gene TRBJ1-5, with TRBD1 matching 7 bases. CDR3 length equals 15 residues. V lost 4 bases and J lost 0; bases outside the gene matches: 3. CDR3 in DNA: TGTGCCAGCAGTTCTGGGACAGATAGCAATCAGCCCCAGCATTTT. Translated, it gives CASSSGTDSNQPQHF.

This clonotype appeared many times. V gene TRBV9 combines with J gene TRBJ1-2, with D possibly being TRBD1 (5 bases). The CDR3 consists of 14 residues. Germline assignment: CDR1 SGDLS and CDR2 YYNGEE. The V and J ends lost 0 bases and 8 bases respectively, with 14 bases between them. CDR3 amino acids: CASSVAGTLGGYTF. The CDR3 nucleotides read TGTGCCAGCAGCGTAGCTGGGACTCTTGGCGGCTACACCTTC.

This clonotype was detected many times. CDR3 protein: CASSLGDTQYF. For the CDR3, the DNA is TGTGCCAGCAGCTTGGGGGATACGCAGTATTTT. This chain joins TRBV12-3 or TRBV12-4 and TRBJ2-3; the D is unclear. The CDR3 is 11 amino acids. Trimming shortened V by 6 bases and J by 6 bases, and 7 bases separated the two germline ends.

There are many counts of this clonotype. V is TRBV4-3 and J is TRBJ2-1, with 9 nucleotides matching TRBD1. The CDR3 runs to 17 residues. Germline CDR1 is LGHNA and CDR2 is YSLEER. After removal of 3 bases from V and 3 bases from J, the junction contained 9 bases not matched to a gene. DNA of the CDR3: TGCGCCAGCAGCCACCCCACCCGACAGGGGGGCTACAATGAGCAGTTCTTC. Its protein product is CASSHPTRQGGYNEQFF.

V gene TRBV5-1 combines with J gene TRBJ2-4, with no clear D. In germline, CDR1 is SGHRS, CDR2 YFSETQ. V was shortened by 2 bases and J by 2 bases, with 14 bases between the two germline ends. The CDR3 has 16 amino acids. The CDR3 bases are TGCGCCAGCAGCTTCTATAGGGTGAACACCAAAAACATTCAGTACTTC. Translated, it gives CASSFYRVNTKNIQYF.

V is TRBV19 and J is TRBJ1-1, with TRBD1 matching 8 bases. CDR3 length equals 15 residues. Germline loops: CDR1 LNHDA, CDR2 SQIVND (reference sequence). With 8 bases clipped from V and 4 bases from J, the junction kept 12 bases outside the gene matches. CDR3 nucleotides: TGTGCCAGTCAGCAACAGGGGGGTACGGGCACTGAAGCTTTCTTT. Translating gives CASQQQGGTGTEAFF. The full variable domain, with the rest looked up from reference TRBV19 and TRBJ1-1, is DGGITQSPKYLFRKEGQNVTLSCEQNLNHDAMYWYRQDPGQGLRLIYYSQIVNDFQKGDIAEGYSVSREKKESFPLTVTSAQKNPTAFYLCASQQQGGTGTEAFFGQGTRLTVV.

As for this clonotype: A much more abundant neighbour one base away suggests this may be a read error. The chain has TRBV7-3 and TRBJ2-2; D is perhaps TRBD1 or TRBD2 (6 bases each). Trimming removed 5 bases from V and 4 bases from J, with 14 bases in between. The CDR3 consists of 15 residues. CDR1 is SGHTA, CDR2 FQGTGA, per germline. CDR3 loop: CASSDGGGPTGELFF. The CDR3 coding sequence is TGTGCCAGCAGCGACGGTGGGGGGCCCACCGGGGAGCTGTTTTTT. Full variable domain (remainder filled in from reference TRBV7-3 and TRBJ2-2): GAGVSQTPSNKVTEKGKYVELRCDPISGHTALYWYRQSLGQGPEFLIYFQGTGAADDSGLPNDRFFAVRPEGSVSTLKIQRTERGDSAVYLCASSDGGGPTGELFFGEGSRLTVL.

This clonotype was counted only a few times. The rearrangement uses TRBV7-2 and TRBJ2-5; 7 positions agree with TRBD1. After removal of 5 bases from V and 5 bases from J, the junction contained 8 bases not matched to a gene. This CDR3 has 14 residues. Per the germline V gene, CDR1 is SGHTA and CDR2 is FQGNSA. The CDR3: CASSPRDRRETQYF. CDR3 nucleotide sequence: TGTGCCAGCAGCCCGAGGGACAGAAGGGAGACCCAGTACTTC. The variable domain in full, with the rest retrieved from reference TRBV7-2 and TRBJ2-5, is GAGVSQSPSNKVTEKGKDVELRCDPISGHTALYWYRQSLGQGLEFLIYFQGNSAPDKSGLPSDRFSAERTGGSVSTLTIQRTQQEDSAVYLCASSPRDRRETQYFGPGTRLLVL.

The CDR3 nucleotides are TGCAGTGCTAGAGAGGGGGTCTGGGATGGAGAGACCCAGTACTTC. Its protein is CSAREGVWDGETQYF. J is TRBJ2-5 and V is TRBV20-1; D may be TRBD1 or TRBD2 (5 bases each). The germline V gene encodes CDR1 DFQATT and CDR2 SNEGSKA (reference sequence). V lost 0 bases and J 4 bases, leaving 15 bases between the germline ends. The length of the CDR3 is 15 residues.

The sample holds many counts of this clonotype. The rearrangement links TRBV5-1 to TRBJ2-5; 7 nucleotides match TRBD2. The CDR3 covers 16 residues. Germline values: CDR1 SGHRS, CDR2 YFSETQ. After removal of 1 base from V and 0 bases from J, the junction contained 6 bases not matched to a gene. CDR3 nucleotide sequence: TGCGCCAGCAGCTTGTACCTAGCGGAGTACCAAGAGACCCAGTACTTC. This encodes CASSLYLAEYQETQYF.

V and J are TRBV24-1 and TRBJ2-3; D remains ambiguous. V lost 4 bases to trimming and J lost 0 bases, with 4 bases between them. Germline V lookup: CDR1 KGHDR, CDR2 SFDVKD. The CDR3 is 13 residues long. CDR3 amino acids: CATSDTSTDTQYF. CDR3 sequence (DNA): TGTGCCACCAGTGACACAAGCACAGATACGCAGTATTTT.